This T cell receptor (beta chain) was identified in a study of beta chain features in type 1 diabetes. The wider study: Across the samples, more than 85 million sorted cells were examined in total.

This clone was observed a handful of times. Its target is unknown. Findings and caveats of the study: Insertions at VDJ junctions were less frequent in type 1 diabetes patients. These patients also deleted more nucleotides at the same junctions.

CDR1 SGHDN and CDR2 FVKESK come from the germline V gene. Trimming took off 0 bases at V and 0 bases at J, with 13 bases between the two ends. The CDR3 loop spans 17 amino acids. The isolated RNA, all of it, was reverse transcribed, so expressed TCRB transcripts were what got sequenced. Naive, central memory and regulatory T cell samples produced a mean of approximately 4 million reads. Sequencing was performed with immunoSEQ multiplex PCR; in TCRdb, only in-frame clones are kept and a portion is missing. The table shows around 450,000 clones, with more than 9.5% occurring only once. The purity of all sorted populations exceeded 98%.

Sequences were obtained from naive CD4+ T cells from blood. The clonotype originates from a woman aged 18-30 years in good health. The chain joins TRBV14 to TRBJ2-3; possibly TRBD2 for D (5 bases). CDR3 coding DNA: TGTGCCAGCAGCCAAGACTGGTTGACTACAAGCACAGATACGCAGTATTTT. Translated, it gives CASSQDWLTTSTDTQYF.